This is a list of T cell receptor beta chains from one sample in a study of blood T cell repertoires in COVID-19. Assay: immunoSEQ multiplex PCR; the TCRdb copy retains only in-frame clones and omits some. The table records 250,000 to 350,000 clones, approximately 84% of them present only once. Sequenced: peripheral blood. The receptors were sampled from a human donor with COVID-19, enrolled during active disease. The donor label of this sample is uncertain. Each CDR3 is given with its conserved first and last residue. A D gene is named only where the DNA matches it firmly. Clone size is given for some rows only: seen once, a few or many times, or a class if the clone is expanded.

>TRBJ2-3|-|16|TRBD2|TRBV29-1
CSVRGTASGQPDTQYF
TGCAGCGTTAGGGGGACGGCTAGCGGGCAACCAGATACGCAGTATTTT
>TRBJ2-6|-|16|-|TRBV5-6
CASSVLRNSGANVLTF
TGTGCCAGCAGCGTCCTACGCAACTCTGGGGCCAACGTCCTGACTTTC
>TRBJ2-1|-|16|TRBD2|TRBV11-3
CASTPSGLAGDNEQFF
TGTGCCAGCACCCCAAGTGGACTAGCGGGAGACAATGAGCAGTTCTTC
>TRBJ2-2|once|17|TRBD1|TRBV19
CASSIPYRGRGTGELFF
TGTGCCAGTAGTATACCTTACAGGGGTCGGGGCACCGGGGAGCTGTTTTTT
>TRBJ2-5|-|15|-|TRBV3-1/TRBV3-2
CASSQGLGRQETQYF
TGTGCCAGCAGCCAAGGCTTGGGCAGGCAAGAGACCCAGTACTTC
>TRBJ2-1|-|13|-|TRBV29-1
CSVERTAVNEQFF
TGCAGCGTTGAAAGAACAGCGGTCAATGAGCAGTTCTTC
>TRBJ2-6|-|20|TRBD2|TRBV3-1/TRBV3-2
CASSPWLGAGPSSGANVLTF
TGTGCCAGCAGCCCCTGGTTGGGAGCGGGACCCTCCTCTGGGGCCAACGTCCTGACTTTC
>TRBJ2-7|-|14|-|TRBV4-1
CASSPRTAPYEQYF
TGCGCCAGCAGCCCGCGGACAGCTCCCTACGAGCAGTACTTC
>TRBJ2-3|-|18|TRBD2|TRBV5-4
CASSTGTSGRISTDTQYF
TGTGCCAGCAGCACCGGGACTAGCGGGAGGATAAGCACAGATACGCAGTATTTT
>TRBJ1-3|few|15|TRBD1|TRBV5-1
CASSLRQGVGNTIYF
TGCGCCAGCAGCTTGAGGCAGGGGGTTGGAAACACCATATATTTT
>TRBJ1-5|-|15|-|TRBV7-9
CASSLDGRRNQPQHF
TGTGCCAGCAGCTTAGACGGCAGGAGGAATCAGCCCCAGCATTTT
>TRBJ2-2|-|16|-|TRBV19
CASSIVRGFGTGELFF
TGTGCCAGTAGTATAGTCCGGGGTTTCGGGACCGGGGAGCTGTTTTTT
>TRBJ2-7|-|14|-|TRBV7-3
CASSLRARMDEQYF
TGTGCCAGCAGCTTACGAGCAAGAATGGACGAGCAGTACTTC
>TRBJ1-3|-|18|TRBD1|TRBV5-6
CASSFGTGSGGSGNTIYF
TGTGCCAGCAGCTTCGGGACAGGGTCCGGGGGCTCTGGAAACACCATATATTTT
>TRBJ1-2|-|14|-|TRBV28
CASSLWGGNYGYTF
TGTGCCAGCAGTTTATGGGGCGGGAACTATGGCTACACCTTC
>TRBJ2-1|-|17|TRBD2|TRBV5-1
CASSSIPGTSGYNEQFF
TGCGCCAGCAGCTCTATCCCCGGGACTAGCGGTTACAATGAGCAGTTCTTC
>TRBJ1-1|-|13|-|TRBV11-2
CASSLGSPEVAFF
TGTGCCAGCAGCTTAGGGTCACCCGAGGTGGCTTTCTTT
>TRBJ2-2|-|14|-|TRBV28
CASCLAGRTGELFF
TGTGCCAGCTGCTTGGCGGGGAGGACCGGGGAGCTGTTTTTT
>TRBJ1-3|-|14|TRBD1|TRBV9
CASSARTGGNTIYF
TGTGCCAGCAGCGCAAGGACAGGGGGAAACACCATATATTTT
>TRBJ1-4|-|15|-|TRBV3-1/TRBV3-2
CASSQPRQGSGKLFF
TGTGCCAGCAGCCAACCCCGGCAGGGCAGTGGGAAACTGTTTTTT
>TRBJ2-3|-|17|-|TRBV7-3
CASSSTLQGAGGDTQYF
TGTGCCAGCAGCTCCACGCTACAGGGTGCTGGGGGAGATACGCAGTATTTT
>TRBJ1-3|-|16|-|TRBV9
CASGGTGPSSGNTIYF
TGTGCCAGCGGTGGAACAGGTCCATCATCTGGAAACACCATATATTTT
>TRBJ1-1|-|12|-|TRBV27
CATYAANTEAFF
TGTGCCACTTACGCGGCAAACACTGAAGCTTTCTTT
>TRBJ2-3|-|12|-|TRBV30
CAWSVWEDTQYF
TGTGCCTGGAGTGTGTGGGAGGATACGCAGTATTTT
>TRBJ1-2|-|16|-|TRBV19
CASSIAPGGVNYGYTF
TGTGCCAGTAGTATAGCCCCCGGCGGCGTAAACTATGGCTACACCTTC
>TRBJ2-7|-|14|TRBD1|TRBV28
CASKTQGETYEQYF
TGTGCCAGCAAGACACAGGGGGAAACTTACGAGCAGTACTTC
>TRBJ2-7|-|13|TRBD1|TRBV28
CASTRQGYNEQYF
TGTGCCAGCACCCGACAGGGGTATAACGAGCAGTACTTC
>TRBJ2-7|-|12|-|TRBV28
CASGRGAYEQYF
TGTGCCAGCGGGAGGGGGGCCTACGAGCAGTACTTC
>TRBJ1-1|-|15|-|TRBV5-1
CASSFGGAGNTEAFF
TGCGCCAGCAGCTTTGGGGGGGCCGGGAACACTGAAGCTTTCTTT
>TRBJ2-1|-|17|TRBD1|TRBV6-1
CASSEDVGQGIRNEQFF
TGTGCCAGCAGTGAAGATGTGGGACAGGGTATCCGCAATGAGCAGTTCTTC
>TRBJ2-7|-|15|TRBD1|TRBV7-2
CASSSAGTGDNEQYF
TGTGCCAGCAGCTCAGCCGGGACAGGGGACAACGAGCAGTACTTC
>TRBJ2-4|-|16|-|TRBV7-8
CASSSNRSLAKNIQYF
TGTGCCAGCAGCTCCAACAGGTCCCTAGCCAAAAACATTCAGTACTTC
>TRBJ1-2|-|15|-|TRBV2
CASRADRAAALGYTF
TGTGCCAGCAGAGCCGACAGAGCTGCCGCTTTGGGCTACACCTTC
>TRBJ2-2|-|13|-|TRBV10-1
CASSDRLPGELFF
TGCGCCAGCAGTGACAGGCTCCCCGGGGAGCTGTTTTTT
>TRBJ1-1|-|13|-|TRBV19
CASSIGRGSEAFF
TGTGCCAGTAGTATAGGCCGGGGTTCCGAAGCTTTCTTT